The source of this T cell receptor (beta chain) is a study of low-dose radiotherapy and immunotherapy resistance in tumors. Turning to the study itself: Cohort 1 got 0.5 Gy per fraction every 2 weeks, 6.5 Gy in total.

The V end lost 7 bases, the J end lost 4 bases, and 14 bases lay between the germline ends. This CDR3 is 14 amino acids long. The V gene's germline CDR1 is SGHRS and CDR2 YFSETQ. Gene-specific TRAV and TRBV primers were used for first-strand cDNA, covering alpha and beta chains. TCR amplification ran 15 to 25 PCR cycles using constant-region and V-primer adapter primers. A single record per CDR3 protein comes from TCRdb applying MiXCR to the reads. This table holds about 14,000 distinct CDR3 sequences, under 80% found once. This TCR was sampled from a human donor with advanced metastatic prostate, ovarian, gallbladder or colorectal cancer (not recorded which). This table probably holds off-target reads from a library built for another chain. The chain couples TRBV5-1 to TRBJ1-4; D possibly corresponds to TRBD1 (5 bases). The CDR3 spells CASSGDSSNEKLFF. CDR3 coding DNA: TGCGCCAGCTCCGGCGACAGTAGTAATGAAAAACTGTTTTTT.